The 8 T cell receptor beta chains listed next were all sequenced from one sample in a study of cytomegalovirus exposure and HLA in healthy donors. Here immunoSEQ multiplex PCR was the method, and the copy in TCRdb shows in-frame clones only, minus some. This repertoire shows 100,000 to 150,000 clones, about 87% found once; its top ten account for roughly 2%. The sample was PBMCs. These receptors all come from a woman between 18 and 29 years old in good health and CMV-seronegative.

The genes are TRBV28 and TRBJ1-6; 7 bases are a match to TRBD1. This CDR3 has 16 residues. V trimming: 6 bases; J trimming: 5 bases; junction bases outside the gene matches: 10. The germline V gene has CDR1 MDHEN and CDR2 SYDVKM. The DNA for the CDR3 is TGTGCCAGCAGCAGACTCCCGGGACAGCATAATTCACCCCTCCACTTT. Amino acids: CASSRLPGQHNSPLHF. Based on the CDR3 plus reference TRBV28 and TRBJ1-6, the full variable domain is DVKVTQSSRYLVKRTGEKVFLECVQDMDHENMFWYRQDPGLGLRLIYFSYDVKMKEKGDIPEGYSVSREKKERFSLILESASTNQTSMYLCASSRLPGQHNSPLHFGNGTRLTVT.

The chain employs TRBV11-2 and TRBJ1-3; a possible D gene is TRBD1 (5 bases). V was shortened by 1 base and J by 5 bases, with 18 bases between the two germline ends. CDR3 length: 17 residues. The germline V gene encodes CDR1 SGHAT and CDR2 FQNNGV. This CDR3 reads CASSLGWAGYTRNTIYF. The CDR3 DNA reads TGTGCCAGCAGCTTAGGATGGGCAGGGTATACTAGAAACACCATATATTTT.

The rearrangement joins TRBV9 to TRBJ2-3, with a weak D call TRBD2 (6 bases). Deletions cut 3 bases from V and 2 bases from J, with 16 bases between. CDR1 SGDLS and CDR2 YYNGEE come from the germline V gene. There are 16 residues in the CDR3. The DNA of the CDR3 is TGTGCCAGCAGCGCTTCGGGAGTGGGGCCCACAGATACGCAGTATTTT. This sequence encodes CASSASGVGPTDTQYF.

The J gene is TRBJ2-7, the V gene TRBV28, with 11 positions matching TRBD2. V trimming: 2 bases; J trimming: 3 bases; junction bases outside the gene matches: 3. Germline CDR1 MDHEN, CDR2 SYDVKM. The CDR3 sequence is 15 residues long. The CDR3 sequence is CASSLTGTSGYEQYF. Here the CDR3 DNA reads TGTGCCAGCAGTTTAACTGGGACTAGCGGCTACGAGCAGTACTTC.

The chain carries TRBV30 and TRBJ2-1, with 8 bases fitting TRBD2. Germline trimming cut 4 bases from V and 4 bases from J; bases unmatched to any gene: 9. Germline V lookup: CDR1 GTSNPN, CDR2 SVGIG (reference sequence). The CDR3 loop spans 15 amino acids. As DNA, the CDR3 is TGTGCCTGGACGGTAAAGGGACTAGTATACAATGAGCAGTTCTTC. Translation gives CAWTVKGLVYNEQFF. The full variable domain, completed using reference TRBV30 and TRBJ2-1, is SQTIHQWPATLVQPVGSPLSLECTVEGTSNPNLYWYRQAAGRGLQLLFYSVGIGQISSEVPQNLSASRPQDRQFILSSKKLLLSDSGFYLCAWTVKGLVYNEQFFGPGTRLTVL.

The V and J genes are TRBV18 and TRBJ2-3, with D possibly being TRBD2 (5 bases). The CDR3 is 14 residues long. V lost 4 bases and J 3 bases, leaving 11 bases between the germline ends. Germline CDR1 reads KGHSH; CDR2 reads LQKENI. CDR3 sequence reads: CASSLRVATDTQYF. The CDR3 DNA sequence: TGTGCCAGCTCACTCCGGGTAGCGACAGATACGCAGTATTTT.

This sequence joins TRBV5-1 and TRBJ2-1, with TRBD1 matching over 7 bases. V lost 5 bases to trimming and J lost 5 bases; unmatched junction nucleotides: 10. The CDR3 runs to 15 residues. CDR1 and CDR2 from the germline V gene are SGHRS and YFSETQ. The CDR3 DNA reads as TGCGCCAGCAGTCGATCGGGACAGACAAACAATGAGCAGTTCTTC. This gives the protein CASSRSGQTNNEQFF. The full variable domain, rest sourced from reference TRBV5-1 and TRBJ2-1, is KAGVTQTPRYLIKTRGQQVTLSCSPISGHRSVSWYQQTPGQGLQFLFEYFSETQRNKGNFPGRFSGRQFSNSRSEMNVSTLELGDSALYLCASSRSGQTNNEQFFGPGTRLTVL.

The V gene is TRBV27, the J gene TRBJ2-7; TRBD2 matches 16 bases. The V segment lost 8 bases and the J segment 4 bases; nucleotides outside the gene matches: 14. The CDR3 is made up of 18 amino acids. Germline V gives CDR1 MNHEY, CDR2 SMNVEV (reference sequence). For the CDR3, the DNA is TGTGCCAGCCCCAAGGTGGGACTAGCGGGAGGGCCTAGGTACGAGCAGTACTTC. It is translated as CASPKVGLAGGPRYEQYF.